This T cell receptor (beta chain) originates from a study of PD-1 blockade in classical Hodgkin lymphoma. General study findings and limits: Possibly reflecting disease activity or prior therapy, repertoire differences have causes that remain undefined. Relapsed/refractory patients reportedly had the lowest baseline TCR diversity, below newly diagnosed patients, who were below healthy donors.

Comments on this clone: The antigen is not known.

Data came from immunoSEQ multiplex PCR; TCRdb stores just in-frame clones and leaves some out. The repertoire consists of some 30,000 clones, with approximately 90% occurring once and the leading ten covering 0.95% to 1.5%. Indicated time point: newly diagnosed, previously untreated cHL patient sample. Magnetic negative selection was used to purify CD4+ T cells from PBMCs that had been thawed. Investigators turned to newly diagnosed, untreated classical Hodgkin lymphoma PBMCs for comparison. The receptor comes from a human donor with classical Hodgkin lymphoma. The sequenced sample consisted of CD4+ T cells from blood.

This CDR3 is CASSVGGGGGRVGGEQFF. For the CDR3, the DNA is TGTGCCAGCAGCGTAGGTGGGGGCGGCGGGAGAGTCGGTGGTGAGCAGTTCTTC. The J gene is TRBJ2-1, the V gene TRBV9, with a weak D call TRBD2 (7 bases). CDR3 length: 18 residues. V lost 0 bases to trimming and J lost 9 bases, with 25 bases between them. Germline lookup yields CDR1 SGDLS and CDR2 YYNGEE.